These 6 T cell receptor beta chains were all obtained from the same sample, sequenced in a study of cytomegalovirus exposure and HLA in healthy donors. Primers: 60 Vbeta forward and 13 Jbeta reverse. Profiled with immunoSEQ multiplex PCR; TCRdb holds only in-frame clones, not every one. There are tens of thousands of clones in the sample; over 70% occur only once, and about an eighth lies in the top ten. Specimen: PBMCs. The receptors originated from a man aged 70-80 years in good health and CMV-seronegative.

The rearrangement links TRBV30 to TRBJ1-5; 7 bases agree with TRBD1. This CDR3 spans 15 amino acids. Trimming removed 2 bases from V and 3 bases from J; junction bases left unmatched: 7. CDR1 is GTSNPN, CDR2 SVGIG, per germline (reference sequence). The CDR3 sequence: CAWSPTGFHNQPQHF. The CDR3 nucleotides read TGTGCCTGGAGTCCGACAGGGTTTCACAATCAGCCCCAGCATTTT.

The V and J genes are TRBV29-1 and TRBJ1-4, with D unresolved. This CDR3 region has 13 residues. CDR1 and CDR2 from the germline V gene are SQVTM and ANQGSEA. Trimming took 5 bases from V and 6 from J, leaving 13 bases between them. The CDR3 loop is CSVSGAADEKLFF. The CDR3 DNA reads as TGCAGCGTTAGTGGCGCGGCAGATGAAAAACTGTTTTTT.

In its sample, this clone was seen once. V gene TRBV27 combines with J gene TRBJ2-2, with D uncertain. The CDR3 spans 14 residues. The V end lost 6 bases, the J end lost 1 base, and 9 bases lay between the germline ends. Germline CDR1 is MNHEY and CDR2 is SMNVEV (reference sequence). The CDR3 DNA follows: TGTGCCAGCAGGATACAGTTGAACACCGGGGAGCTGTTTTTT. Translation: CASRIQLNTGELFF.

This clone was counted once. V and J are TRBV7-9 and TRBJ1-5; 8 positions match TRBD1. CDR3 length: 13 amino acids. Germline values: CDR1 SEHNR, CDR2 FQNEAQ (reference sequence). Unmatched junction bases numbered 13, after V lost 5 bases and J lost 16 bases. CDR3 bases: TGTGCCAGCAGCCTGACAGGGGCGAGTCCGGTTCATTTT. Translated, it gives CASSLTGASPVHF.

The rearrangement joins TRBV28 to TRBJ1-2, with D possibly matching TRBD1 (5 bases). V lost 7 bases to trimming and J lost 0 bases, with 12 bases between them. The germline gives CDR1 MDHEN, CDR2 SYDVKM. The CDR3 contains 14 residues. For the CDR3, the DNA is TGTGCCAGCAACAGGATACGTACTAACTATGGCTACACCTTC. Amino acids: CASNRIRTNYGYTF.

The chain carries TRBV6-1 and TRBJ1-5, with D possibly being TRBD1 (6 bases). The CDR3 runs to 14 residues. The ends were cut back, 3 bases at V and 4 bases at J, with 10 bases in the middle. The germline gives CDR1 MNHNS, CDR2 SASEGT. The CDR3 DNA reads TGTGCCAGCAGTGATCCCGGACAGAATCAGCCCCAGCATTTT. The encoded protein is CASSDPGQNQPQHF.